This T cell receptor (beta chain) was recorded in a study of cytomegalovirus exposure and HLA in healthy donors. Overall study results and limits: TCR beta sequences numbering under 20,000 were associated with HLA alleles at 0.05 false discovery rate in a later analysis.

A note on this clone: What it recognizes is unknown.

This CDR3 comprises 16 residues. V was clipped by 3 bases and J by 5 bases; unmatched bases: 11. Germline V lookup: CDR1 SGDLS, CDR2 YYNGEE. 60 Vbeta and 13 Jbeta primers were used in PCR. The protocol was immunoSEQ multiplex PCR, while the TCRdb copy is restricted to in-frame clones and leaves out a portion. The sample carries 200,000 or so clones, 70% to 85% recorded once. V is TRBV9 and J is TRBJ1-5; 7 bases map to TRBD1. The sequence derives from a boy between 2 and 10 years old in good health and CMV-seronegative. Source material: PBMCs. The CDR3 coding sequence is TGTGCCAGCAGCGGGGGAACAGGGGCCGGAGATCAGCCCCAGCATTTT. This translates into CASSGGTGAGDQPQHF.